A single sample gave rise to the 24 T cell receptor beta chains below, sequenced in a study of T cells in tumors after PD-1 blockade. Method: immunoSEQ multiplex PCR; TCRdb's copy keeps in-frame clones and lacks some. The table lists some 20,000 clones, around 85% of them singletons, with approximately 24% in the top ten. The specimen comprised PBMCs, sampled after anti-PD-1 therapy. These receptor sequences come from a human donor with advanced basal cell or squamous cell carcinoma (not recorded which).

This clone was picked up a small number of times. This chain uses TRBV19 with TRBJ1-1, with 9 bases that match TRBD1. The germline CDR1 and CDR2 sequences are LNHDA and SQIVND (reference sequence). CDR3 length equals 16 residues. V shed 3 bases, J shed 7 bases, and the junction held 12 bases outside the gene matches. The CDR3 sequence: CASSMQQGANRDEAFF. CDR3 sequence (DNA): TGTGCCAGTAGTATGCAACAGGGGGCGAATAGGGATGAAGCTTTCTTT.

The V gene is TRBV3-1 (or the pseudogene TRBV3-2), the J gene TRBJ2-1; 12 bases are a match to TRBD2. This CDR3 contains 16 residues. CDR1 and CDR2 from the germline V gene are LGHDT and YNNKEL (reference sequence). V shed 4 bases and J 5 bases; nucleotides not matched to a gene: 6. The CDR3 sequence is CASSRGLAGTNNEQFF. CDR3 nucleotides: TGTGCCAGCAGCCGCGGACTAGCGGGGACAAACAATGAGCAGTTCTTC.

This sequence joins TRBV3-1 (or the pseudogene TRBV3-2) and TRBJ1-5, with no clear D. There are 12 residues in the CDR3. V shed 1 base and J shed 4 bases, with 2 bases lying between them. CDR1 and CDR2 (germline): LGHDT, YNNKEL (reference sequence). CDR3 sequence (DNA): TGTGCCAGCAGCCAAGCTAATCAGCCCCAGCATTTT. Its protein is CASSQANQPQHF.

This clone has a single count. The V call is TRBV28, the J call TRBJ1-2; 8 nucleotides match TRBD1. The germline V gene encodes CDR1 MDHEN and CDR2 SYDVKM. Unmatched junction bases numbered 15, after V lost 5 bases and J lost 7 bases. The CDR3 length is 16 residues. This chain's CDR3 is CASSLWTGFGLGGYTF. CDR3 DNA sequence: TGTGCCAGCAGTCTCTGGACAGGGTTCGGTCTCGGTGGCTACACCTTC.

V is TRBV2 and J is TRBJ1-2; TRBD1 matches 7 bases. The CDR3 is 12 amino acids. With V trimmed by 9 bases and J by 8 bases, 9 bases remained unmatched. The germline V gene encodes CDR1 SNHLY and CDR2 FYNNEI. The CDR3 DNA reads TGTGCCAGGGAAACAGGGGTCGGCGGCTACACCTTC. As protein: CARETGVGGYTF.

This sequence joins TRBV28 and TRBJ2-7; 7 bases are a match to TRBD2. V gave up 5 bases and J gave up 6 bases; unmatched junction bases: 10. Germline CDR1 and CDR2: MDHEN and SYDVKM. The CDR3 has 14 amino acids. CDR3 amino acids: CASSLPGTIGEQYF. Here the CDR3 DNA reads TGTGCCAGCAGTCTGCCGGGGACTATAGGCGAGCAGTACTTC.

J is TRBJ2-2 and V is TRBV5-1; no clear D. Trimming stripped 0 bases from V and 0 bases from J, with 6 bases between. This CDR3 contains 15 residues. Germline lookup yields CDR1 SGHRS and CDR2 YFSETQ. CDR3 sequence: CASSLGRTNTGELFF. The CDR3 bases are TGCGCCAGCAGCTTGGGCAGAACGAACACCGGGGAGCTGTTTTTT.

The chain couples TRBV28 to TRBJ2-3, with D unresolved. Germline lookup yields CDR1 MDHEN and CDR2 SYDVKM. The V end was cut by 3 bases, the J end by 7 bases, with 8 bases between. The CDR3 is 12 residues long. CDR3 DNA: TGTGCCAGCAGTTTCCGCAGAAATACGCAGTATTTT. Translated: CASSFRRNTQYF.

This clone was seen only once. V and J are TRBV6-5 and TRBJ2-1; D ambiguous. The CDR3 extends over 15 amino acids. Trimming cost V 6 bases and J 5 bases, with 17 bases left between them. Germline CDR1 is MNHEY and CDR2 is SVGAGI. The CDR3 loop reads CASRKAPVGDNEQFF. In DNA, the CDR3 is TGTGCCAGCAGGAAGGCCCCGGTTGGGGACAATGAGCAGTTCTTC.

The DNA of the CDR3 is TGTGCCTGGAGTGTGTCTAGCGGGAGGACTGACAATGAGCAGTTCTTC. It translates to CAWSVSSGRTDNEQFF. This sequence joins TRBV30 and TRBJ2-1; 11 bases agree with TRBD2. Losses at the gene ends were 0 bases for V and 5 bases for J; bases not matched to a gene: 6. This CDR3 region has 16 residues. The germline V gene encodes CDR1 GTSNPN and CDR2 SVGIG (reference sequence).

The rearrangement uses TRBV20-1 and TRBJ2-3, with 8 bases lining up with TRBD2. Trimming took 3 bases from V and 8 from J; bases not matched to a gene: 7. The germline V gene has CDR1 DFQATT and CDR2 SNEGSKA (reference sequence). The CDR3 runs 13 residues. This chain's CDR3 is CSASASGSGTQYF. CDR3 DNA sequence: TGCAGTGCTAGTGCTAGCGGGTCCGGTACGCAGTATTTT.

This clone was seen a few times. The chain joins TRBV6-5 to TRBJ1-2; D uncertain. CDR3 length: 15 amino acids. Germline CDR1 MNHEY, CDR2 SVGAGI. Between the trimmed V and J ends, which lost 5 bases and 0 bases, there was a span of 13 bases. CDR3 region: CASSPRRTTNYGYTF. The DNA for the CDR3 is TGTGCCAGCAGTCCGCGACGGACGACTAACTATGGCTACACCTTC.

J is TRBJ1-6 and V is TRBV10-3; the D gene is possibly TRBD1 (5 bases). The CDR3 sequence is 15 residues long. Germline V CDR1 and CDR2: ENHRY, SYGVKD. Trimming took off 0 bases at V and 3 bases at J, with 6 bases between the two ends. The DNA for the CDR3 is TGTGCCATCAGTGAGTCGGACAACTATAATTCACCCCTCCACTTT. It yields the protein CAISESDNYNSPLHF.

The CDR3 is CASSFTGTGLQNIQYF. The CDR3 region has the DNA TGTGCCAGCAGTTTTACCGGGACAGGGCTTCAAAACATTCAGTACTTC. The chain combines TRBV28 with TRBJ2-4; 9 positions agree with TRBD1. Per germline, CDR1 MDHEN and CDR2 SYDVKM. The CDR3 runs 16 residues. Trimming at V came to 3 bases and at J to 5 bases, leaving 8 bases not matched to a gene.

The rearrangement uses TRBV5-1 and TRBJ1-2; D is unresolved. Germline V gene lookup returns CDR1 SGHRS and CDR2 YFSETQ. V lost 1 base and J lost 7, with 17 bases in between. There are 15 residues in the CDR3. CDR3 nucleotides: TGCGCCAGCAGCTTGTCCAGGAGGTCATCCGGTGGCTACACCTTC. Residues: CASSLSRRSSGGYTF. Complete variable domain (other parts from reference TRBV5-1 and TRBJ1-2): KAGVTQTPRYLIKTRGQQVTLSCSPISGHRSVSWYQQTPGQGLQFLFEYFSETQRNKGNFPGRFSGRQFSNSRSEMNVSTLELGDSALYLCASSLSRRSSGGYTFGSGTRLTVV.

This clone turned up a few times. This chain connects TRBV3-1 (or the pseudogene TRBV3-2) to TRBJ2-5; 8 positions match TRBD1. Trimming removed 8 bases from V and 4 bases from J; junction bases left unmatched: 6. Germline CDR1 and CDR2: LGHDT and YNNKEL (reference sequence). This CDR3 contains 13 residues. The CDR3 protein is CASRQGRGETQYF. The CDR3 nucleotides are TGTGCCAGCCGACAGGGGCGAGGAGAGACCCAGTACTTC.

The chain carries TRBV20-1 and TRBJ1-1; maybe TRBD1 (5 bases). The CDR3 contains 11 residues. With 8 bases removed from V and 4 bases from J, the gap between germline ends came to 11 bases. Germline CDR1 DFQATT, CDR2 SNEGSKA (reference sequence). The CDR3 DNA is TGCAGTACCGGGGGGTCCACTGAAGCTTTCTTT. Translation gives CSTGGSTEAFF.

V usage is TRBV5-1 and J usage is TRBJ1-4; 7 bases map to TRBD1. This CDR3 has 14 residues. The germline gives CDR1 SGHRS, CDR2 YFSETQ. Germline trimming cut 4 bases from V and 8 bases from J; bases unmatched to any gene: 8. The CDR3 spells CASSTGTESEKLFF. The CDR3 bases are TGCGCCAGCAGCACTGGGACAGAATCGGAAAAACTGTTTTTT.

This clone was observed once. This rearrangement joins TRBV6-6 to TRBJ2-7, with D perhaps matching TRBD2 (5 bases). The CDR3 contains 15 residues. Germline V CDR1 and CDR2: MNHNY, SVGAGI (reference sequence). Deletions cut 6 bases from V and 0 bases from J, with 15 bases between. CDR3 amino acids: CASRDSTGSSYEQYF. The CDR3 nucleotides read TGTGCCAGCAGGGATTCAACTGGGAGCTCCTACGAGCAGTACTTC.

V and J are TRBV2 and TRBJ1-1, with TRBD1 matching over 8 bases. With 6 bases clipped from V and 4 bases from J, the junction kept 10 bases outside the gene matches. This CDR3 comprises 15 residues. Germline lookup yields CDR1 SNHLY and CDR2 FYNNEI. CDR3 sequence (DNA): TGTGCCAGCAGGGCCGACAGGGGATCTTTCACTGAAGCTTTCTTT. Its translation is CASRADRGSFTEAFF.

For this clone: Germline is not matched at one junction end, which may reflect a read error. This sequence joins TRBV6-5 and TRBJ2-3, with TRBD1 as a possible D gene (7 bases). This CDR3 has 13 amino acids. The germline V gene encodes CDR1 MNHEY and CDR2 SVGAGI. The CDR3 is CAGRGASTDTQYF. The CDR3 nucleotides are TGTGCCGGCAGGGGGGCCTCCACAGATACGCAGTATTTT.

J is TRBJ2-1 and V is TRBV11-3; D might be TRBD1 (5 bases). V was trimmed by 5 bases and J by 8 bases, leaving 22 bases between them. The length of the CDR3 is 16 residues. The germline V gene has CDR1 SGHNT and CDR2 YENEEA. This CDR3 reads CASSPPLLGAFYEQFF. Here the CDR3 DNA reads TGTGCCAGCAGCCCTCCCCTCCTTGGGGCCTTCTATGAGCAGTTCTTC.

This chain joins TRBV28 and TRBJ2-7; 13 bases are shared with TRBD2. V was clipped by 3 bases and J by 4 bases; unmatched bases: 9. This CDR3 is 17 amino acids long. CDR1 MDHEN and CDR2 SYDVKM come from the germline V gene. The CDR3 sequence: CASSFRTSGSTKYEQYF. In nucleotides, the CDR3 is TGTGCCAGCAGTTTCAGGACTAGCGGGAGTACTAAATACGAGCAGTACTTC.

The chain couples TRBV20-1 to TRBJ2-1; D remains ambiguous. CDR1 and CDR2 from the germline V gene are DFQATT and SNEGSKA (reference sequence). This CDR3 region has 15 residues. The V and J ends lost 3 bases and 1 base respectively, with 13 bases between them. CDR3 in DNA: TGCAGTGCTAGTACGGGCGCAGCGTCCTACAATGAGCAGTTCTTC. Its protein product is CSASTGAASYNEQFF.